The 30 T cell receptor beta chains listed next were all sequenced from one sample in a study of regulatory T cells in long-lasting Graves disease. Noted time point: newly diagnosed GD, antithyroid drugs for less than 3 months. Scientists built the TCR library using RNA that was extracted from PBMCs. Arm-PCR of CDR3 regions and iRepertoire HTBI primers were the basis on which TCR beta libraries were built. TCRdb redid the calling of the multiplex PCR reads with MiXCR, one entry per CDR3 protein. The sample contains around 500,000 distinct CDR3 sequences, around 11% of which appear only once. This sample was also put to use in a study of T cells in Graves' hyperthyroidism and ophthalmopathy.

The material sequenced was peripheral blood mononuclear cells (PBMCs), taken at new diagnosis, from a patient treated with antithyroid drugs. The source of these receptors is a woman in her 30s with Graves disease.

V and J are TRBV5-6 and TRBJ1-1, with a weak D call TRBD1 (6 bases). This CDR3 is built from 15 residues. The V end was cut by 2 bases, the J end by 3 bases, with 14 bases between. Germline CDR1 SGHDT, CDR2 YYEEEE. CDR3 sequence reads: CASSLTGFSDTEAFF. CDR3 nucleotides: TGTGCCAGCAGCTTAACAGGGTTTTCGGACACTGAAGCTTTCTTT.

This clonotype was observed at least ten times. The chain carries TRBV12-3 or TRBV12-4 and TRBJ2-6, with D uncertain. The V and J ends lost 3 bases and 0 bases respectively, with 3 bases between them. The CDR3 length is 14 residues. Written as DNA, the CDR3 is TGTGCCAGCAGTTTTAGCTCTGGGGCCAACGTCCTGACTTTC. This encodes CASSFSSGANVLTF.

This clonotype was recorded at least ten times. The chain carries TRBV20-1 and TRBJ2-1, with 9 bases identical to TRBD1. Germline V gene lookup returns CDR1 DFQATT and CDR2 SNEGSKA (reference sequence). This CDR3 is 15 amino acids long. Trimming cost V 2 bases and J 7 bases; bases outside gene matches: 9. The CDR3 bases are TGCAGTGCTAGAAAGACAGGGGGGGTTTCGAATGAGCAGTTCTTC. Translating it yields CSARKTGGVSNEQFF.

This clonotype was seen ten or more times. This chain joins TRBV11-3 and TRBJ2-5, with 10 bases that match TRBD2. V was pared by 3 bases and J by 5 bases, with 9 bases of the junction left unmatched. Germline V gene sequence: CDR1 SGHNT, CDR2 YENEEA. The CDR3 length is 16 residues. CDR3 nucleotide sequence: TGTGCCAGCAGCTTGGTTAGCGGGAGGCTGGAGGAGACCCAGTACTTC. Translating gives CASSLVSGRLEETQYF.

This clonotype was counted between two and nine times. The chain uses TRBV2 and TRBJ2-7, with TRBD2 matching over 9 bases. Unmatched junction bases numbered 9, after V lost 7 bases and J lost 2 bases. CDR3 size: 15 residues. Germline V gene data show CDR1 as SNHLY and CDR2 as FYNNEI. The CDR3 spells CASMLASGKTYEQYF. CDR3 bases: TGTGCCAGCATGCTCGCTAGCGGGAAAACCTACGAGCAGTACTTC.

This clonotype was picked up a small number of times. V is TRBV5-1 and J is TRBJ2-7; TRBD1 aligns across 7 bases. The CDR3 length is 15 residues. Germline values: CDR1 SGHRS, CDR2 YFSETQ. Trimming took 0 bases from V and 2 from J; bases not matched to a gene: 5. Here the CDR3 reads CASSLVTDRTYEQYF. For the CDR3, the DNA is TGCGCCAGCAGCTTGGTAACGGACAGGACCTACGAGCAGTACTTC.

The chain recombines TRBV5-5 with TRBJ1-1; D is unresolved. Trimming shortened V by 4 bases and J by 2 bases, and 9 bases separated the two germline ends. Germline loops: CDR1 SGHKS, CDR2 YYEKEE (reference sequence). The CDR3 spans 13 residues. The CDR3 here is CASSRGYNTEAFF. CDR3 sequence (DNA): TGTGCCAGCAGCAGAGGGTACAACACTGAAGCTTTCTTT.

This clonotype was counted at least ten times. The J gene is TRBJ2-4, the V gene TRBV7-9, with D possibly being TRBD1 (6 bases). The germline V and J ends were trimmed by 1 base and 2 bases, with 15 bases remaining between them. This CDR3 comprises 17 residues. Looked up from germline, CDR1 is SEHNR and CDR2 is FQNEAQ (reference sequence). CDR3 sequence: CASSLVGQGSSKNIQYF. The DNA of the CDR3 is TGTGCCAGCAGCTTAGTGGGCCAGGGGAGCTCCAAAAACATTCAGTACTTC.

This clonotype was seen ten or more times. The CDR3 loop is CASSPDSGIGPNTEAFF. CDR3 DNA: TGTGCCAGCAGCCCTGACAGCGGCATTGGCCCGAACACTGAAGCTTTCTTT. The chain uses TRBV7-2 and TRBJ1-1; TRBD1 might be the D (5 bases). CDR1 is SGHTA and CDR2 is FQGNSA in the germline V gene. V lost 5 bases and J lost 1, with 20 bases in between. The CDR3 covers 17 residues.

This clonotype has at least ten counts. This rearrangement joins TRBV12-3 or TRBV12-4 to TRBJ2-3; 10 bases agree with TRBD2. This CDR3 is built from 18 residues. V trimming: 5 bases; J trimming: 0 bases; junction bases outside the gene matches: 11. The CDR3 protein is CASSQRSWTSGSTDTQYF. In DNA form, the CDR3 reads TGTGCCAGCAGTCAACGTTCTTGGACTAGCGGTAGCACAGATACGCAGTATTTT.

This clonotype was recorded a few times. The V gene is TRBV19, the J gene TRBJ1-2; no firm D call. The germline CDR1 and CDR2 sequences are LNHDA and SQIVND (reference sequence). There are 12 residues in the CDR3. V lost 7 bases and J 7 bases, leaving 13 bases between the germline ends. CDR3 DNA sequence: TGTGCCAGTAAGAATCGGATGTTTGGCTACACCTTC. Its translation: CASKNRMFGYTF. Complete variable domain (other parts from reference TRBV19 and TRBJ1-2): DGGITQSPKYLFRKEGQNVTLSCEQNLNHDAMYWYRQDPGQGLRLIYYSQIVNDFQKGDIAEGYSVSREKKESFPLTVTSAQKNPTAFYLCASKNRMFGYTFGSGTRLTVV.

This clonotype was counted at least ten times. CDR3 region: CSANSPGGASHEQYF. DNA for the CDR3: TGCAGTGCCAATAGCCCGGGGGGCGCTTCCCACGAGCAGTACTTC. The rearrangement joins TRBV20-1 to TRBJ2-7; perhaps TRBD2 as D (7 bases). Germline V gives CDR1 DFQATT, CDR2 SNEGSKA (reference sequence). V was trimmed by 6 bases and J by 5 bases, leaving 23 bases between them. The CDR3 has 15 residues.

For this clonotype: A read error is possible here, since a much larger clone lies one base away. This chain uses TRBV5-1 with TRBJ2-3, with a possible D match to TRBD2 (6 bases). The CDR3 runs 14 residues. Germline V CDR1 and CDR2: SGHRS, YFSETQ. For the CDR3, the DNA is TGCGCCAGCAGCTTGATAGCGGATACAGATTCGCAGTATTTT. It specifies CASSLIADTDSQYF.

The CDR3 nucleotides are TGTGCCAGCAGCCGCGGACAGGAACCCTACGAGCAGTACTTC. Encoded protein: CASSRGQEPYEQYF. The rearrangement joins TRBV5-6 to TRBJ2-7; TRBD1 matches 7 bases. The CDR3 length is 14 residues. J gave up 2 bases and V 4 bases, and 6 bases lay outside the gene matches. Germline V lookup: CDR1 SGHDT, CDR2 YYEEEE.

In this sample, this clonotype turned up a few times. This chain connects TRBV19 to TRBJ1-2; D perhaps matches TRBD1 (5 bases). V lost 5 bases to trimming and J lost 2 bases, with 15 bases between them. The germline V gene encodes CDR1 LNHDA and CDR2 SQIVND (reference sequence). The CDR3 consists of 15 residues. The CDR3 bases are TGTGCCAGTAGTTACGTTCGGGGCAACAACTATGGCTACACCTTC. It specifies CASSYVRGNNYGYTF.

This clonotype was observed many times. The gene calls are TRBV19 and TRBJ2-1, with no clear D. Germline loops: CDR1 LNHDA, CDR2 SQIVND (reference sequence). V lost 3 bases, J lost 1 base, and 19 bases lay in between. This CDR3 has 18 amino acids. CDR3 DNA sequence: TGTGCCAGTAGTATGCCATCTACCAGCGCGAGATCCTACAATGAGCAGTTCTTC. This codes for CASSMPSTSARSYNEQFF.

About this clonotype itself: This likely came from a read error, as a far larger clone is one base away. The rearrangement links TRBV2 to TRBJ2-1, with D possibly TRBD2 on 6 matching bases. There are 12 residues in the CDR3. Trimming pared 6 bases from V and 10 bases from J, leaving 13 bases between. CDR1 is SNHLY and CDR2 is FYNNEI in the germline V gene. CDR3 region: CASRGGSYEQFF. As DNA, the CDR3 is TGTGCCAGCAGGGGGGGATCCTACGAGCAGTTCTTC. The variable domain in full, with the rest retrieved from reference TRBV2 and TRBJ2-1, is EPEVTQTPSHQVTQMGQEVILRCVPISNHLYFYWYRQILGQKVEFLVSFYNNEISEKSEIFDDQFSVERPDGSNFTLKIRSTKLEDSAMYFCASRGGSYEQFFGPGTRLTVL.

This clonotype occurred many times. The chain has TRBV24-1 and TRBJ2-2, with D perhaps TRBD2 (5 bases). Trimming shortened V by 7 bases and J by 6 bases, and 8 bases separated the two germline ends. CDR1 is KGHDR and CDR2 is SFDVKD in the germline V gene. The CDR3 is made up of 12 amino acids. As DNA, the CDR3 is TGTGCCACCAGGGAGGAGGCCGGGGAGCTGTTTTTT. Its translation: CATREEAGELFF.

On this clonotype itself: A read error may be the cause here, since a much bigger clone is one base away. J is TRBJ2-1 and V is TRBV2, with D perhaps TRBD1 (5 bases). The CDR3 covers 13 residues. Germline V gene data show CDR1 as SNHLY and CDR2 as FYNNEI. For the CDR3, the DNA is TGTGCCAGTAGTGGCCTGACAGTCTACGAGCAGTTCTTC. As protein: CASSGLTVYEQFF.

A remark on this clonotype: This may be a read error, as it is one base from a much larger clone. The CDR3 loop reads CASSSGPAARNTGELFF. CDR3 nucleotides: TGTGCCAGCAGCTCGGGACCAGCGGCACGTAATACCGGGGAGCTGTTTTTT. The chain couples TRBV11-2 to TRBJ2-2; D might be TRBD1 or TRBD2, each matching 5 bases. The CDR3 is made up of 17 amino acids. Germline V gene lookup returns CDR1 SGHAT and CDR2 FQNNGV. The V end lost 4 bases, the J end lost 5 bases, and 20 bases lay between the germline ends.

This clonotype was recorded a few times. The chain links TRBV7-2 to TRBJ2-3; no reliable D call. The ends were cut back, 7 bases at V and 6 bases at J, with 8 bases in the middle. The CDR3 covers 11 residues. Germline values: CDR1 SGHTA, CDR2 FQGNSA. CDR3 sequence (DNA): TGTGCCAGCACCCGGTGGGATACGCAGTATTTT. Translation: CASTRWDTQYF.

This clonotype appeared many times. This sequence joins TRBV4-1 and TRBJ2-3, with no clear D. This CDR3 region has 15 residues. CDR1 and CDR2 (germline): MGHRA, YSYEKL. The V gene lost 4 bases and the J gene lost 2 bases, with 13 bases spanning the gap. The CDR3 is CASSPAASLTDTQYF. The CDR3 nucleotides are TGCGCCAGCAGCCCGGCAGCATCCCTCACAGATACGCAGTATTTT.

This clonotype came up many times. The chain couples TRBV19 to TRBJ1-1; no reliable D call. V shed 6 bases and J shed 2 bases, with 16 bases lying between them. This CDR3 comprises 15 residues. Germline V gives CDR1 LNHDA, CDR2 SQIVND (reference sequence). As DNA, the CDR3 is TGTGCCAGTAGGACGGTCCTGTCATTAAACACTGAAGCTTTCTTT. Amino acid sequence: CASRTVLSLNTEAFF.

This clonotype was counted many times. The V gene is TRBV6-5, the J gene TRBJ1-1; D not resolved. The CDR3 runs 16 residues. The germline gives CDR1 MNHEY, CDR2 SVGAGI. V was pared by 0 bases and J by 7 bases, with 18 bases between. The CDR3 loop is CASSYSAGIAFGEAFF. The CDR3 DNA is TGTGCCAGCAGTTACTCGGCAGGTATCGCTTTTGGTGAAGCTTTCTTT.

The sample holds many counts of this clonotype. The chain has TRBV7-6 and TRBJ2-1; D not resolved. The CDR3 has 14 residues. Germline V lookup: CDR1 SGHVS, CDR2 FNYEAQ. Trimming cost V 2 bases and J 1 base, with 6 bases left between them. The CDR3 nucleotides read TGTGCCAGCAGCTTAACCCAATCCTACAATGAGCAGTTCTTC. It translates to CASSLTQSYNEQFF.

Many counts were recorded for this clonotype. The J gene is TRBJ2-1, the V gene TRBV3-1, with D possibly TRBD1 on 6 matching bases. Germline-derived CDR1 and CDR2 are LGHDT and YNNKEL (reference sequence). V gave up 0 bases and J gave up 8 bases, with 17 bases separating them. This CDR3 region has 16 residues. In nucleotides, the CDR3 is TGTGCCAGCAGCCAAGACAGTGTCAGGGGATGGGATGAGCAGTTCTTC. This sequence encodes CASSQDSVRGWDEQFF.

This clonotype occurred many times. The rearrangement joins TRBV6-1 to TRBJ2-7; 11 nucleotides line up with TRBD1. The CDR3 length is 13 residues. Trimming at V came to 5 bases and at J to 7 bases, leaving 4 bases not matched to a gene. Germline CDR1 is MNHNS and CDR2 is SASEGT. CDR3 region: CASSPGTGGEQYF. The CDR3 DNA reads as TGTGCCAGCAGTCCCGGGACAGGGGGAGAGCAGTACTTC.

In this sample, this clonotype turned up many times. The chain uses TRBV10-3 and TRBJ1-3; D may be TRBD1 (5 bases). The CDR3 is 14 amino acids. Germline assignment: CDR1 ENHRY and CDR2 SYGVKD. V shed 4 bases and J shed 3 bases, with 10 bases lying between them. The CDR3 reads CAISVGVFGNTIYF. CDR3 nucleotide sequence: TGTGCCATCAGTGTAGGGGTCTTTGGAAACACCATATATTTT.

This clonotype has a count of ten or more. The chain uses TRBV5-1 and TRBJ2-2; either TRBD1 or TRBD2 may supply D (6 bases each). V was pared by 3 bases and J by 2 bases, with 11 bases between. CDR1 and CDR2 from the germline V gene are SGHRS and YFSETQ. This CDR3 contains 15 residues. DNA of the CDR3: TGCGCCAGCAGCTACTCGGGGGCAAACACCGGGGAGCTGTTTTTT. Protein product: CASSYSGANTGELFF.

The CDR3, as DNA: TGCGCCAGCAGCTTGCGACTCCTGCGTTTAGTAAGCGGAGATACGCAGTATTTT. This encodes CASSLRLLRLVSGDTQYF. The V gene is TRBV5-1, the J gene TRBJ2-3; a weak D match, TRBD2 (5 bases). Germline V lookup: CDR1 SGHRS, CDR2 YFSETQ. The V end was cut by 1 base, the J end by 5 bases, with 23 bases between. The CDR3 is made up of 18 amino acids.